This is a list of T cell receptor beta chains from one sample in a study of T-cell reconstitution after alpha-beta-depleted transplantation in children. TCRdb reprocessed the PCR reads with MiXCR, giving one entry per CDR3 protein. The sample has 500,000 or so distinct CDR3 sequences; 30% to 35% are singletons. The sample consisted of PBMCs from the stem cell graft donor, taken from the stem cell graft. These receptors all come from a human donor who donated a stem cell graft to a child with aplastic anemia. CDR3s include the opening cysteine and the closing phenylalanine or tryptophan. The D gene is left open where the match is weak. Only some rows state a clone size, as once, few, many or a class for expanded clones.

D gene,clone size,V gene,J gene,CDR3 protein,CDR3 DNA
NA,NA,TRBV7-2,TRBJ1-4,CASSLLGLANEKLFF,TGTGCCAGCAGCCTCCTCGGGTTAGCTAATGAAAAACTGTTTTTT
NA,few,TRBV29-1,TRBJ1-1,CSGRGARRIGHTEAFF,TGCAGCGGCAGGGGTGCACGCCGGATTGGTCACACTGAAGCTTTCTTT
NA,few,TRBV7-8,TRBJ1-6,CASSFFGVNNSPLHF,TGTGCCAGCAGCTTTTTCGGGGTCAATAATTCACCCCTCCACTTT
NA,NA,TRBV7-9,TRBJ1-1,CASSLAGVMNTEAFF,TGTGCCAGCAGCTTAGCGGGGGTGATGAACACTGAAGCTTTCTTT
TRBD1,NA,TRBV7-2,TRBJ1-2,CASSPYLAGGDGYTF,TGTGCCAGCAGCCCTTACTTGGCAGGGGGCGATGGCTACACCTTC
NA,NA,TRBV18,TRBJ1-2,CASSPADSNYGYTF,TGTGCCAGCTCACCGGCAGATTCAAACTATGGCTACACCTTC
NA,NA,TRBV12-3/TRBV12-4,TRBJ2-5,CASSPGVEGGETQYF,TGTGCCAGCAGTCCGGGAGTCGAGGGCGGAGAGACCCAGTACTTC
TRBD1,few,TRBV20-1,TRBJ1-1,CSARDYRSRGRGNTEAFF,TGCAGTGCTAGAGATTACCGGTCCAGGGGGCGCGGGAACACTGAAGCTTTCTTT
NA,few,TRBV6-5,TRBJ2-7,CASNSGTEGWEQYF,TGTGCCAGCAATTCCGGGACGGAGGGTTGGGAGCAGTACTTC
NA,NA,TRBV6-8,TRBJ1-1,CASSWAGRPEGFF,TGTGCCAGCAGTTGGGCGGGCCGGCCTGAGGGTTTCTTT
NA,NA,TRBV28,TRBJ1-5,CASSPPLSNQPQHF,TGTGCCAGCAGTCCTCCCCTTAGCAATCAGCCCCAGCATTTT
NA,NA,TRBV7-8,TRBJ2-5,CASSLVGHETQYF,TGTGCCAGCAGCTTAGTGGGGCACGAGACCCAGTACTTC
NA,few,TRBV7-2,TRBJ2-7,CASTLGEGGLYEQYF,TGTGCCAGCACCCTGGGGGAGGGGGGGCTATACGAGCAGTACTTC
TRBD2,few,TRBV9,TRBJ2-1,CASSVGTSGPSSYNEQFF,TGTGCCAGCAGCGTAGGGACTAGCGGGCCCAGCTCCTACAATGAGCAGTTCTTC
NA,many,TRBV20-1,TRBJ1-1,CSARPMGNANPDTEAFF,TGCAGTGCTAGACCCATGGGCAACGCCAATCCGGACACTGAAGCTTTCTTT
NA,few,TRBV20-1,TRBJ2-1,CSAPPGFSEQFF,TGCAGTGCTCCCCCAGGTTTCAGTGAGCAGTTCTTC
TRBD1,few,TRBV30,TRBJ1-2,CAWRGQGAVGYTF,TGTGCCTGGAGAGGACAGGGGGCGGTTGGCTACACCTTC
NA,NA,TRBV9,TRBJ1-1,CASSVVEGGAEAFF,TGTGCCAGCAGCGTAGTTGAGGGTGGCGCTGAAGCTTTCTTT
TRBD1,NA,TRBV12-3/TRBV12-4,TRBJ2-2,CASTSRQGQTGELFF,TGTGCCAGCACCTCCAGACAGGGTCAAACCGGGGAGCTGTTTTTT
TRBD1,few,TRBV9,TRBJ2-5,CASSVGGLGQGSQETQYF,TGTGCCAGCAGCGTAGGGGGACTGGGACAGGGGTCGCAAGAGACCCAGTACTTC
TRBD1,NA,TRBV27,TRBJ2-7,CASSFGTGAYEQYF,TGTGCCAGCAGCTTTGGGACAGGAGCCTACGAGCAGTACTTC
TRBD2,once,TRBV12-3/TRBV12-4,TRBJ2-4,CASSRGGVAKNIQYF,TGTGCCAGCAGCCGGGGGGGGGTGGCCAAAAACATTCAGTACTTC
NA,NA,TRBV6-1,TRBJ2-1,CASSVRVMGNEQFF,TGTGCCAGCAGTGTAAGGGTCATGGGGAATGAGCAGTTCTTC
NA,NA,TRBV12-3/TRBV12-4,TRBJ1-2,CASSSGRTNYGYTF,TGTGCCAGCAGTTCGGGACGGACCAACTATGGCTACACCTTC
TRBD2,NA,TRBV27,TRBJ2-3,CASGRAKTDTQYF,TGTGCCAGCGGGAGGGCCAAGACAGATACGCAGTATTTT
NA,few,TRBV27,TRBJ2-6,CASSLSFFGAGANVLTF,TGTGCCAGCAGTTTATCGTTCTTTGGTGCTGGGGCCAACGTCCTGACTTTC
TRBD2,few,TRBV12-3/TRBV12-4,TRBJ2-3,CASRPSSGRGHDTQYF,TGTGCCAGCAGGCCCTCTAGCGGGAGGGGTCACGATACGCAGTATTTT
TRBD2,NA,TRBV30,TRBJ2-7,CAWSVLGGRLGEQYF,TGTGCCTGGAGTGTACTAGGCGGGAGATTGGGAGAGCAGTACTTC
TRBD1,NA,TRBV5-6,TRBJ1-2,CASSLGTGGIANYGYTF,TGTGCCAGCAGCCTCGGGACAGGGGGCATAGCTAACTATGGCTACACCTTC
NA,NA,TRBV5-6,TRBJ2-5,CASSFGLATETQYF,TGTGCCAGCAGCTTTGGGCTAGCTACTGAGACCCAGTACTTC
NA,few,TRBV5-1,TRBJ2-7,CASSGGLDEQYF,TGCGCCAGCAGCGGAGGACTGGACGAGCAGTACTTC
TRBD2,few,TRBV5-1,TRBJ2-1,CASSLSLTSGSNEQFF,TGCGCCAGCAGCTTGTCGTTGACTAGCGGGAGCAATGAGCAGTTCTTC
NA,NA,TRBV28,TRBJ2-2,CASSLFFGELFF,TGTGCCAGCAGTTTATTCTTCGGGGAGCTGTTTTTT
NA,NA,TRBV7-6,TRBJ1-2,CASSAGVPGYGYTF,TGTGCCAGCAGCGCGGGAGTACCGGGCTATGGCTACACCTTC
TRBD1,few,TRBV7-2,TRBJ2-4,CASSDRVAKNIQYF,TGTGCCAGCAGCGACAGGGTAGCCAAAAACATTCAGTACTTC
TRBD1,NA,TRBV4-3,TRBJ1-1,CASSHGQGSEAFF,TGCGCCAGCAGCCACGGACAGGGGTCTGAAGCTTTCTTT
TRBD1,few,TRBV12-3/TRBV12-4,TRBJ2-5,CASSPTFGQGQTQYF,TGTGCCAGCAGTCCTACCTTCGGACAGGGGCAGACCCAGTACTTC
NA,few,TRBV29-1,TRBJ2-2,CSAKRASNTGELFF,TGCAGCGCAAAACGGGCATCGAACACCGGGGAGCTGTTTTTT
TRBD1,NA,TRBV5-6,TRBJ1-1,CASSPTGFYTEAFF,TGTGCCAGCAGCCCGACAGGGTTCTACACTGAAGCTTTCTTT
NA,NA,TRBV18,TRBJ2-3,CASSPLIGAVDTQYF,TGTGCCAGCTCACCGCTGATAGGGGCGGTAGATACGCAGTATTTT
NA,few,TRBV6-5,TRBJ2-1,CASSYPTASGEQFF,TGTGCCAGCAGTTACCCAACGGCCTCCGGCGAGCAGTTCTTC
NA,few,TRBV9,TRBJ1-1,CASSLVTENTEAFF,TGTGCCAGCAGCCTCGTGACAGAGAACACTGAAGCTTTCTTT
NA,few,TRBV12-3/TRBV12-4,TRBJ1-1,CASSFLPGFTTEAFF,TGTGCCAGCAGTTTTTTACCGGGGTTTACTACTGAAGCTTTCTTT
NA,NA,TRBV2,TRBJ1-1,CASSEEGNTEAFF,TGTGCCAGCAGTGAAGAGGGAAACACTGAAGCTTTCTTT
TRBD1,NA,TRBV12-3/TRBV12-4,TRBJ2-7,CASTPGTGLLSKEYF,TGTGCCAGCACCCCAGGGACAGGGCTTCTATCTAAGGAGTACTTC
TRBD1,once,TRBV9,TRBJ2-2,CASRETGGSNTGELFF,TGTGCCAGCAGGGAAACAGGGGGTTCGAACACCGGGGAGCTGTTTTTT
NA,once,TRBV19,TRBJ1-2,CASRPGRSDGYTF,TGTGCCAGTAGACCAGGGAGGAGTGATGGCTACACCTTC
TRBD2,NA,TRBV5-4,TRBJ2-3,CASSLAPGGTSTDTQYF,TGTGCCAGCAGCTTGGCCCCGGGAGGCACTAGCACAGATACGCAGTATTTT
NA,NA,TRBV5-1,TRBJ2-3,CATQEGRNYRTDTQYF,TGCGCCACCCAAGAGGGACGTAACTACCGCACAGATACGCAGTATTTT
TRBD2,NA,TRBV30,TRBJ2-3,CAWSYSGRATDTQYF,TGTGCCTGGAGTTATAGCGGGAGGGCCACAGATACGCAGTATTTT
TRBD1,many,TRBV7-2,TRBJ2-1,CASNDRDRGVHEQFF,TGTGCCAGCAACGACCGGGACAGGGGGGTACATGAGCAGTTCTTC
NA,NA,TRBV7-2,TRBJ2-3,CASSLAREPDTQYF,TGTGCCAGCAGCTTAGCCCGGGAACCAGATACGCAGTATTTT
NA,NA,TRBV6-5,TRBJ1-4,CASIIPQGRTNEKLFF,TGTGCCAGCATTATACCTCAGGGAAGGACTAATGAAAAACTGTTTTTT
NA,NA,TRBV27,TRBJ2-4,CASSLLGENIQYF,TGTGCCAGCAGTTTATTGGGGGAAAACATTCAGTACTTC
NA,once,TRBV15,TRBJ1-3,CATSTGIGSGNTIYF,TGTGCCACCAGCACTGGTATTGGATCTGGAAACACCATATATTTT
NA,few,TRBV5-1,TRBJ1-1,CASSSRGEGNTEAFF,TGCGCCAGCAGCTCCAGGGGCGAGGGGAACACTGAAGCTTTCTTT
NA,NA,TRBV9,TRBJ2-5,CASSVASQETQYF,TGTGCCAGCAGCGTGGCTAGCCAAGAGACCCAGTACTTC
TRBD2,few,TRBV29-1,TRBJ2-1,CSVDLGLAGGWEQFF,TGCAGCGTTGATCTGGGACTAGCGGGCGGATGGGAGCAGTTCTTC
TRBD2,few,TRBV25-1,TRBJ2-3,CASSETSGVDTQYF,TGTGCCAGCAGTGAAACTAGCGGGGTAGATACGCAGTATTTT